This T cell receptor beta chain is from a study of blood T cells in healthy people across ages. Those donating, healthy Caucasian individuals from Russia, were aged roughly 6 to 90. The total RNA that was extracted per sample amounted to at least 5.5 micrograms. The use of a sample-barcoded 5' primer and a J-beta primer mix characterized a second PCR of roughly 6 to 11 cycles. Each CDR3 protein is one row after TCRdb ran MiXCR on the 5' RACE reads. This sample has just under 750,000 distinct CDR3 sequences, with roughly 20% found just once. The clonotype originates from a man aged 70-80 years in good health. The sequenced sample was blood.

The DNA for the CDR3 is TGCAGTGCCCGCCCCAGGGGCACTGAAGCTTTCTTT. Translated, it gives CSARPRGTEAFF. The V gene is TRBV20-1, the J gene TRBJ1-1, with D tentatively TRBD1 (6 bases). Germline V gene sequence: CDR1 DFQATT, CDR2 SNEGSKA (reference sequence). The germline V and J ends were trimmed by 6 bases and 4 bases, with 12 bases remaining between them. This CDR3 comprises 12 residues.